The rows below give T cell receptor beta chains drawn from one sample of a study of T-cell memory formation after mild COVID-19. From the 5' RACE reads, TCRdb called clonotypes with MiXCR, one entry per CDR3 protein. The sample holds 360,000 or so distinct CDR3 sequences, 28% seen once. Sequencing used PBMCs or a T cell subset sorted from them (not recorded which). These receptors were obtained from an adult woman who had mild COVID-19 (a few samples of this study predate the infection). Cell type and time point are not known. Both conserved end residues are part of each CDR3. D genes are given only for firm matches. Not all rows give a size; the values are once, few, many and, for expanded clones, a class.

D gene,clone size,V gene,J gene,CDR3 DNA,CDR3 protein
-,few,TRBV27,TRBJ2-7,TGTGCCAGCGGGCATAGCTCCTACGAGCAGTACTTC,CASGHSSYEQYF
-,many,TRBV7-6,TRBJ2-1,TGTGCCAGCAGCTCCACTAGGAGCTCCTACAATGAGCAGTTCTTC,CASSSTRSSYNEQFF
-,few,TRBV7-8,TRBJ2-3,TGTGCCAGCAGCTTAGACAGGGCGGTAGGCACAGATACGCAGTATTTT,CASSLDRAVGTDTQYF
-,-,TRBV6-1,TRBJ1-1,TGTGCCAGCAGGAACTACAGGTTCATGAACACTGAAGCTTTCTTT,CASRNYRFMNTEAFF
TRBD2,few,TRBV5-6,TRBJ2-1,TGTGCCAGCAGCTCCGCTTCGGGACTAGGGACTTATGAGCAGTTCTTC,CASSSASGLGTYEQFF
-,few,TRBV29-1,TRBJ2-7,TGCAGCGTCCGGGACGGAGAATCCTACGAGCAGTACTTC,CSVRDGESYEQYF
-,once,TRBV29-1,TRBJ2-6,TGCAGCGTTGAACTAGAAGGCTCTGGGGCCAACGTCCTGACTTTC,CSVELEGSGANVLTF
TRBD2,-,TRBV4-2,TRBJ2-5,TGTGCCAGCAGCCAGGGACTAGCGGGAGCTAAAGAGACCCAGTACTTC,CASSQGLAGAKETQYF
TRBD1,-,TRBV18,TRBJ2-7,TGTGCCAGCTCACCCAACGACAGGGTTAAAGACGAGCAGTACTTC,CASSPNDRVKDEQYF
-,-,TRBV24-1,TRBJ2-1,TGTGCCACCAGTGATCCCTCCCTGAGGGGGTCCTACAATGAGCAGTTCTTC,CATSDPSLRGSYNEQFF
TRBD1,few,TRBV24-1,TRBJ1-2,TGTGCCTCCCCCCTGGACAGGCCCTATGGCTACACCTTC,CASPLDRPYGYTF
TRBD2,-,TRBV9,TRBJ2-1,TGTGCCAGCAGCGTAGCTGCGGGGGGGCCCTACAATGAGCAGTTCTTC,CASSVAAGGPYNEQFF
TRBD1,few,TRBV7-9,TRBJ2-7,TGTGCCAGCAGCTCCATAGGACAGGGCACCGAGCAGTACTTC,CASSSIGQGTEQYF
-,-,TRBV6-5,TRBJ2-7,TGTGCCAGCAGTTACGGCGCCGGGACAAACGAGCAGTACTTC,CASSYGAGTNEQYF
-,-,TRBV7-3,TRBJ2-1,TGTGCCAGCAGCCTCCCCAGCGGCAATGAGCAGTTCTTC,CASSLPSGNEQFF
TRBD2,many,TRBV24-1,TRBJ2-2,TGTGCCACGGCCCGGGGGGAGACTTACACCGGGGAGCTGTTTTTT,CATARGETYTGELFF
TRBD1,-,TRBV2,TRBJ2-7,TGTGCCATCTACCGGGACAGAACCTACGAGCAGTACTTC,CAIYRDRTYEQYF
TRBD2,few,TRBV12-3/TRBV12-4,TRBJ2-3,TGTGCCAGCACCTGGGGCGACCAAGGGAGGGGAATCGCAGATACGCAGTATTTT,CASTWGDQGRGIADTQYF
-,-,TRBV29-1,TRBJ2-7,TGCAGCGCTGAGGACAGTATCTACGAGCAGTACTTC,CSAEDSIYEQYF
-,-,TRBV20-1,TRBJ2-7,TGCAGTGCTCTCGCGGCCTACGAGCAGTACTTC,CSALAAYEQYF
-,-,TRBV12-3/TRBV12-4,TRBJ1-1,TGTGCCAGCACCTACGGGGGTAAGAACACTGAAGCTTTCTTT,CASTYGGKNTEAFF
-,few,TRBV20-1,TRBJ2-7,TGCAGCGGGCGGGGAAGCAGGGGCGAGCAGTACTTC,CSGRGSRGEQYF
-,few,TRBV20-1,TRBJ1-5,TGCAGTGCAAAGAACGGGGGGCCGGATTATAGCAATCAGCCCCAGCATTTT,CSAKNGGPDYSNQPQHF
-,-,TRBV24-1,TRBJ1-1,TGTGCCACCAGTGATCGGACCGGGACTGAAGCTTTCTTT,CATSDRTGTEAFF
TRBD1,few,TRBV7-2,TRBJ2-1,TGTGCCAGCAGACCTCGACAGGGGGCCTCCTACAATGAGCAGTTCTTC,CASRPRQGASYNEQFF
TRBD2,few,TRBV19,TRBJ2-1,TGTGCCAGTAGTAACCTAGCGGAGAACAATGAGCAGTTCTTC,CASSNLAENNEQFF
-,few,TRBV5-5,TRBJ2-7,TGTGCCAGCAGCTTTGCACAGGGCACCCCCTACGAGCAGTACTTC,CASSFAQGTPYEQYF
TRBD1,-,TRBV2,TRBJ2-2,TGTGCCAGCCTGACAGGGTTTAACACCGGGGAGCTGTTTTTT,CASLTGFNTGELFF
-,few,TRBV10-3,TRBJ1-5,TGTGCCATCAGTGAGTCCCAGGAGCCCCAGCATTTT,CAISESQEPQHF
-,-,TRBV3-1,TRBJ1-2,TGTGCCAGCAGCCAAGGGACAGAGATCGAAACCTATGGCTACACCTTC,CASSQGTEIETYGYTF
TRBD2,few,TRBV3-1,TRBJ2-2,TGTGCCAGCAGAATTAGCGGGGGCCGCGTCAATGCCGTTTTT,CASRISGGRVNAVF
-,-,TRBV7-2,TRBJ1-2,TGTGCCAGCAGCTTACAGGGGTGGAAAGGCTACACCTTC,CASSLQGWKGYTF
TRBD1,few,TRBV5-1,TRBJ2-5,TGCGCCAGCAGTAACCAGGGGGTACGGGAGACCCAGTACTTC,CASSNQGVRETQYF
-,few,TRBV6-5,TRBJ2-7,TGTGCCAGCAGTGGATCTCCCTCGGGCTACGAGCAGTACTTC,CASSGSPSGYEQYF
-,-,TRBV12-3/TRBV12-4,TRBJ1-1,TGTGCCATCTCGAGGGGGGGCGATACTGAAGCTTTCTTT,CAISRGGDTEAFF
TRBD1,-,TRBV24-1,TRBJ1-1,TGTGCCACCAGTGGGACAGGGGGCAAGACTGAAGCTTTCTTT,CATSGTGGKTEAFF
TRBD1,-,TRBV20-1,TRBJ1-2,TGCAGTGCTACGGGGACAGGGGGTAACTATGGCTACACCTTC,CSATGTGGNYGYTF
-,-,TRBV5-1,TRBJ2-4,TGCGCCAGCACGGAGGCCGCCGGAAACATTCAGTACTTC,CASTEAAGNIQYF
-,few,TRBV20-1,TRBJ2-3,TGCAGTGCTCCACCAACAGATACGCAGTATTTT,CSAPPTDTQYF
-,-,TRBV12-3/TRBV12-4,TRBJ2-7,TGTGCCAGCAGTTTAGAGGACTACGAGCAGTACTTC,CASSLEDYEQYF
TRBD2,few,TRBV6-5,TRBJ2-3,TGTGCCAGCACCCGGCGGGGGGGCCGAGTAGATACGCAGTATTTT,CASTRRGGRVDTQYF
-,-,TRBV27,TRBJ2-4,TGTGCCAGCAGTTTATGGGGACCGGGGGAGGGGGACATTCAGTACTTC,CASSLWGPGEGDIQYF
TRBD2,-,TRBV7-9,TRBJ2-2,TGTGCCAGCAGCGAGACCCGCCTAGCGGGAGGGTCTGGGGAGCTGTTTTTT,CASSETRLAGGSGELFF
-,-,TRBV9,TRBJ2-7,TGTGCCAGCAGCGTAGGAGACAGGTTCTACGAGCAGTACTTC,CASSVGDRFYEQYF
-,few,TRBV6-2/TRBV6-3,TRBJ2-1,TGTGCCAGCACCCTCGCGGCTGGGTACAATGAGCAGTTCTTC,CASTLAAGYNEQFF